This T cell receptor beta chain was identified during a study of PD-1 blockade in classical Hodgkin lymphoma. About the research overall: Patients were treated with nivolumab at 3 mg/kg, and this was given intravenously every 2 weeks.

Every patient was affected by relapse after autologous stem cell transplantation, while exposure to brentuximab vedotin was not uniform. Germline CDR1 reads SNHLY; CDR2 reads FYNNEI. The V gene lost 6 bases and the J gene lost 5 bases, with 5 bases spanning the gap. The length of the CDR3 is 11 residues. This clone was detected only a few times. Its specificity is unknown. Findings of the study overall: Nivolumab starters within 1 year of ASCT were excluded. It was among complete responders that baseline diversity resembled that of newly diagnosed patients. Newly diagnosed patients had baseline TCR diversity that was reportedly lower than that of healthy donors.

Produced via immunoSEQ multiplex PCR; TCRdb's table is partial and in-frame only. The sample lists 66,000 or so clones; about 64% were seen once. Specimen: peripheral blood mononuclear cells (PBMCs), collected before the second cycle of nivolumab. This TCR derives from a human donor with classical Hodgkin lymphoma. J is TRBJ1-5 and V is TRBV2, with no clear D. For the CDR3, the DNA is TGTGCCAGCAGGAGGGATCAGCCCCAGCATTTT. This gives the protein CASRRDQPQHF.